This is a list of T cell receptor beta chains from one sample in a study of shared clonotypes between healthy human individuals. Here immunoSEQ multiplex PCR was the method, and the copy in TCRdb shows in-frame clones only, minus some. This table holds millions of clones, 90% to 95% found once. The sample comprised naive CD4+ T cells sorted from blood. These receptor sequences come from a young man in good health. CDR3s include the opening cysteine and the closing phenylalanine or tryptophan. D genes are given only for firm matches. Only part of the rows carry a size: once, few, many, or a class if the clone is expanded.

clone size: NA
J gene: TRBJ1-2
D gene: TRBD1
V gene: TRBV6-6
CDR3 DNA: TGTGCCAGCAAATTGACAGGGGGCAAGGGCTACACCTTC
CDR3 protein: CASKLTGGKGYTF

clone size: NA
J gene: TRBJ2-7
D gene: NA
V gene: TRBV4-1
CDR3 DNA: TGCGCCAGCAGCCAACCCGGACATCCCCCCTACGAGCAGTACTTC
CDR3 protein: CASSQPGHPPYEQYF

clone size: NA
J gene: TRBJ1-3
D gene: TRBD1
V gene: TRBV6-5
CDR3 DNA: TGTGCCAGCAGGATACAGGGGGCACCTGGAAACACCATATATTTT
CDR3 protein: CASRIQGAPGNTIYF

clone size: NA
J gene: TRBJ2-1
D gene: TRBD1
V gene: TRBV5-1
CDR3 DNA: TGCGCCAGCAGCTCCGACAGGGCATCCTACAATGAGCAGTTCTTC
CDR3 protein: CASSSDRASYNEQFF

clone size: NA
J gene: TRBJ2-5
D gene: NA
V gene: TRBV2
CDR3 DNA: TGTGCCAGCACCTTGGACAGTGGCGAGACCCAGTACTTC
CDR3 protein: CASTLDSGETQYF

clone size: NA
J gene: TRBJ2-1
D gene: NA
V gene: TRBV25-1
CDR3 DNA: TGTGCCAGCAGTGCAGTTTCAGTAGCCGGTGAGCAGTTCTTC
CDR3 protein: CASSAVSVAGEQFF

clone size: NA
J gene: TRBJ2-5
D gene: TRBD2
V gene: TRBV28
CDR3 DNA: TGTGCCAGCAGTCCGGGGGGTTACCGGCAAGAGACCCAGTACTTC
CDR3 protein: CASSPGGYRQETQYF

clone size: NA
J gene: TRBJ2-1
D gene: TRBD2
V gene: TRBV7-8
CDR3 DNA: TGTGCCAGCAGCTTATGGCTAGCGGGCTCATCGAGCTCCTACAATGAGCAGTTCTTC
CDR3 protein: CASSLWLAGSSSSYNEQFF

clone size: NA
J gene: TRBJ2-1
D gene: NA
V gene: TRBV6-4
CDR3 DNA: TGTGCCAGCAGTGGAGGTCCTTCCTCCTACAATGAGCAGTTCTTC
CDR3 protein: CASSGGPSSYNEQFF

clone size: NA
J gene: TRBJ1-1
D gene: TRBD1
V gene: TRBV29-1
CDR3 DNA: TGCAGCGTTCACAGGGGGGGAAGTGAAGCTTTCTTT
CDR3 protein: CSVHRGGSEAFF

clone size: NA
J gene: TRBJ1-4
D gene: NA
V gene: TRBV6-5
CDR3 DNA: TGTGCCAGCAGTTACTCGAGACAGAGCGGTGAAAAACTGTTTTTT
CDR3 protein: CASSYSRQSGEKLFF

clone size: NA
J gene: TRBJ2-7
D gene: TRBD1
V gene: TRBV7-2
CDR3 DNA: TGTGCCAGCAGCTTAGAAGGGACAGGGGCCTACGAGCAGTACTTC
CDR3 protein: CASSLEGTGAYEQYF

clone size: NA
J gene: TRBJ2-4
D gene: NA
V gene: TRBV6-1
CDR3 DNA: TGTGCCAGCAGTGAAGATACTCACAGGGTGTCCATTCAGTACTTC
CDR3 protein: CASSEDTHRVSIQYF

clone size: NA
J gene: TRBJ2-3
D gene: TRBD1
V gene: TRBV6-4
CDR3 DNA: TGTGCCAGCAGTCCACAGGGGCGGGCAGATACGCAGTATTTT
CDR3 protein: CASSPQGRADTQYF

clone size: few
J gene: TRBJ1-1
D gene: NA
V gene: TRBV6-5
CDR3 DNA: TGTGCCAGCAGGAGGACACAAATGAACACTGAAGCTTTCTTT
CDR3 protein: CASRRTQMNTEAFF

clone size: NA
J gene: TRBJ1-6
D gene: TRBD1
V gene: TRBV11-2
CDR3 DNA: TGTGCCAGCAGCTTAGTAACCGGGACAGGGATCCATAATTCACCCCTCCACTTT
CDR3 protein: CASSLVTGTGIHNSPLHF

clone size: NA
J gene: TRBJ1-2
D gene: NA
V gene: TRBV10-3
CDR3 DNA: TGTGCCATCAGTGAACCGGATAACTATGGCTACACCTTC
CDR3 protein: CAISEPDNYGYTF

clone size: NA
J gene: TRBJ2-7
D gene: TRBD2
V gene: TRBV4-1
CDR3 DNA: TGCGCCAGCAGCCATTCTGAGGGCGGGGGAGCATACGAGCAGTACTTC
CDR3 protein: CASSHSEGGGAYEQYF

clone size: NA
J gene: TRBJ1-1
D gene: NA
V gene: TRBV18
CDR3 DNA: TGTGCCAGCTCACTAACGACAGTGAACACTGAAGCTTTCTTT
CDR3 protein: CASSLTTVNTEAFF

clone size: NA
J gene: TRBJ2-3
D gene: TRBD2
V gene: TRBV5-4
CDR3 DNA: TGTGCCAGCAGCTTGGGGACTAGCGGGAACACAGATACGCAGTATTTT
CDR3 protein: CASSLGTSGNTDTQYF

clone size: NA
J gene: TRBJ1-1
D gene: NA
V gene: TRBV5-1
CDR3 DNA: TGCGCCAGCTCTGGCAGAAGCATGAACACTGAAGCTTTCTTT
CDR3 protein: CASSGRSMNTEAFF

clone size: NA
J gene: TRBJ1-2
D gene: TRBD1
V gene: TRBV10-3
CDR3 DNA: TGTGCCATCAGTGTTGCGGGACAGGGGAATGGCTACACCTTC
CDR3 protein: CAISVAGQGNGYTF

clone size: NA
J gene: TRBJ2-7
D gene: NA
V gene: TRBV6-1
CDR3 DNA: TGTGCCAGCAGTGCACACGGGACAAGCTACGAGCAGTACTTC
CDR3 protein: CASSAHGTSYEQYF

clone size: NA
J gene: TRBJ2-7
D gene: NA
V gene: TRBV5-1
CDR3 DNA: TGCGCCAGCAGCTTTTCGACAGAAGGCTACGAGCAGTACTTC
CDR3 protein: CASSFSTEGYEQYF

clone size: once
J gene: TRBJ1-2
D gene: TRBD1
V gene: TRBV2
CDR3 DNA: TGTGCCAGCAGCCTGAACGTCCCGGGACAGGGAGTGAACTATGGCTACACCTTC
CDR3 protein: CASSLNVPGQGVNYGYTF

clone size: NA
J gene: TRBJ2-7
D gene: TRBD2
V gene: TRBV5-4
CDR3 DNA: TGTGCCAGCAGCCGACCCCAAGCGGGAGGCTACGAGCAGTACTTC
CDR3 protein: CASSRPQAGGYEQYF

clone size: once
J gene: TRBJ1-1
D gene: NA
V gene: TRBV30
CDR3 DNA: TGTGCCTGGTCCCGGGACCTATTCAACACTGAAGCTTTCTTT
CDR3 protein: CAWSRDLFNTEAFF

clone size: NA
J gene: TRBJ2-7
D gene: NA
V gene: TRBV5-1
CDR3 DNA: TGCGCCAGCACTGGACAGTCGTCCTCCTACGAGCAGTACTTC
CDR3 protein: CASTGQSSSYEQYF

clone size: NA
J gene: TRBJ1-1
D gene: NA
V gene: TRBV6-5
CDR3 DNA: TGTGCCAGCAGTTACGGGGGAAACACTGAAGCTTTCTTT
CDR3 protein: CASSYGGNTEAFF

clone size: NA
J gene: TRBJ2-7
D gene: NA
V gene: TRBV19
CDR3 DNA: TGTGCCAGTAGTATAGCTAGTGACTCAAACTGGGCCTACGAGCAGTACTTC
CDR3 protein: CASSIASDSNWAYEQYF

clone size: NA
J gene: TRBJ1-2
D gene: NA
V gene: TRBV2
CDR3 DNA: TGTGCCAGCAGTGAAGGGGACCAGGGAATCTACACCTTC
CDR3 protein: CASSEGDQGIYTF

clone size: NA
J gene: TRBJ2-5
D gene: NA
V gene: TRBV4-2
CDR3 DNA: TGTGCCAGCAGCCAAGATAGGCCGGGGGAGACCCAGTACTTC
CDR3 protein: CASSQDRPGETQYF

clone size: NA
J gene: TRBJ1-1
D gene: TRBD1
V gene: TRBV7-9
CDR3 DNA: TGTGCCAGCAGCTTCGGACAGGGGACCACTGAAGCTTTCTTT
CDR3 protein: CASSFGQGTTEAFF

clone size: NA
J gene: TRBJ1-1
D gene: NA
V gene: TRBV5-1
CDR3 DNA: TGCGCCAGCAGCGTGGACTTGAACACTGAAGCTTTCTTT
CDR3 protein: CASSVDLNTEAFF

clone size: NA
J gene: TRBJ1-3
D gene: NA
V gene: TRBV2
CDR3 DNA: TGTGCCAGCAAGATGCCAGGCGGGATGGACCTCTCTGGAAACACCATATATTTT
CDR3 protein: CASKMPGGMDLSGNTIYF

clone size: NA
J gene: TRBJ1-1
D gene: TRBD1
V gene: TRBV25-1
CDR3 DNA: TGTGCCAGCAGTGCAAGATGGACAGGGCCGAACACTGAAGCTTTCTTT
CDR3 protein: CASSARWTGPNTEAFF

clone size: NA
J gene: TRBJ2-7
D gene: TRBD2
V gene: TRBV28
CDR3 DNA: TGTGCCAGCAGTTCCGTACGGACTAGCGGGGGAGCCTACGAGCAGTACTTC
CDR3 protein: CASSSVRTSGGAYEQYF

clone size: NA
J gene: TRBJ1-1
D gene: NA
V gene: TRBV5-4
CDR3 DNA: TGTGCCAGCAGCTCGTTTGGGAGGGACACTGAAGCTTTCTTT
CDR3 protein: CASSSFGRDTEAFF

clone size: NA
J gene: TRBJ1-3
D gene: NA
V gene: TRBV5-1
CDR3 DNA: TGCGCCAGCAGTCCCGCCGGTGGAAACACCATATATTTT
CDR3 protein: CASSPAGGNTIYF

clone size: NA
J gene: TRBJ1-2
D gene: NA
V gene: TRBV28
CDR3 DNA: TGTGCCAGCAGTTCTCCTAAAAGTAACTATGGCTACACCTTC
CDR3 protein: CASSSPKSNYGYTF

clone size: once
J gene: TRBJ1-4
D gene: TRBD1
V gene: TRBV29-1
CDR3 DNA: TGCAGCGTTGAACGCGAGGGGGCGGGTAATGAAAAACTGTTTTTT
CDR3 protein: CSVEREGAGNEKLFF

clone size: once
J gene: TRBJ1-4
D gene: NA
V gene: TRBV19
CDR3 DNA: TGTGCCAGTAGTATAGGGAGCGGATCGACTAATGAAAAACTGTTTTTT
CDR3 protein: CASSIGSGSTNEKLFF

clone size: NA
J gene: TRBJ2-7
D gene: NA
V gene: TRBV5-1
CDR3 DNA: TGCGCCAGCAGCCTGAACACAGGGTCTTCCTACGAGCAGTACTTC
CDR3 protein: CASSLNTGSSYEQYF

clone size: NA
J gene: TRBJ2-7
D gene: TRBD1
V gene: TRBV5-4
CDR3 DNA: TGTGCCAGCAGAAAAGGGGGCAACTCTCTCGAGCAGTACTTC
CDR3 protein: CASRKGGNSLEQYF

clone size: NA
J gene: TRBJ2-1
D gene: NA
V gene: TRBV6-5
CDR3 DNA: TGTGCCAGCACGAGGGGCCCCTACAATGAGCAGTTCTTC
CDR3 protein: CASTRGPYNEQFF

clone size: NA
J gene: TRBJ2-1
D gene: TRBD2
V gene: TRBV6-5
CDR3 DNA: TGTGCCAGCAGTTCCGGACTAGCGGTCTACAATGAGCAGTTCTTC
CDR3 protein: CASSSGLAVYNEQFF

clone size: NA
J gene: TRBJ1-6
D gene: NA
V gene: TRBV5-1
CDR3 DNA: TGCGCCAGCAGTGGTCCTAAAGGATCACCCCTCCACTTT
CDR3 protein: CASSGPKGSPLHF

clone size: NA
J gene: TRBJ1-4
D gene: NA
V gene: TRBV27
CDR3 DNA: TGTGCCAGCAGTCTGGCTGGTCGTGAAAAACTGTTTTTT
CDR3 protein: CASSLAGREKLFF

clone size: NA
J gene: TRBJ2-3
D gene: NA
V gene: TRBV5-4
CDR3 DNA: TGTGCCAGCAGCACCTCGGGTCTCCGCACAGATACGCAGTATTTT
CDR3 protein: CASSTSGLRTDTQYF

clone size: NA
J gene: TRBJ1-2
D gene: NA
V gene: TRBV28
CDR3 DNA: TGTGCCAGCAGCCCACCCACTTACCAGACAGACGGCTACACCTTC
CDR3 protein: CASSPPTYQTDGYTF

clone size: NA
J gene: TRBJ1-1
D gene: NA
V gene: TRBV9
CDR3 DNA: TGTGCCAGCAGAACCCCAGAAGCGAACACTGAAGCTTTCTTT
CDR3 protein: CASRTPEANTEAFF

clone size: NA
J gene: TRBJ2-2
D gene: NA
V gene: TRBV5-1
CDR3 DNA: TGCGCCAGCAGCCCCATACAGGTCGGGGAGCTGTTTTTT
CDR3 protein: CASSPIQVGELFF

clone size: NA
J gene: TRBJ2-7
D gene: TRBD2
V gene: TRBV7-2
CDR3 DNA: TGTGCCAGCAGCGTCATAGCGGGAGTCGGCGAGCAGTACTTC
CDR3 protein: CASSVIAGVGEQYF